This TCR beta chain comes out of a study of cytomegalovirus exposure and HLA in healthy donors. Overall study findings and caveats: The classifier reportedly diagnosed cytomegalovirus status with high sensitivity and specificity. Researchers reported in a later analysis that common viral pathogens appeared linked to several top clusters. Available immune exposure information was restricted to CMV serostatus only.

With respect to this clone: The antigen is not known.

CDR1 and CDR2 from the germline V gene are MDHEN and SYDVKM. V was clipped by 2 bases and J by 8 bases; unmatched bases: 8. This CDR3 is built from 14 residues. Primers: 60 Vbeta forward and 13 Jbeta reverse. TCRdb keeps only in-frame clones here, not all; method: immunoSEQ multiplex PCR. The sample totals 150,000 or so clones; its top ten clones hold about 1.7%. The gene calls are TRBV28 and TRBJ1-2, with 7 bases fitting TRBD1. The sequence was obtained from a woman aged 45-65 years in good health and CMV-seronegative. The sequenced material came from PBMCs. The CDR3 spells CASSLVEGAEGYTF. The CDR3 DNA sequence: TGTGCCAGCAGTTTAGTTGAGGGGGCGGAAGGCTACACCTTC.